This T cell receptor beta chain was obtained from a study of blood T cell repertoires in COVID-19. Background on the study: COVID-19 samples, acute and convalescent, were from the United States, Italy and Spain. In each case, the material was cDNA or gDNA derived from T cells, B-cell-depleted T cells, or PBMCs.

Original handling: The authors estimated nucleated cell counts from reference gene primer amplification. Some clones are missing from TCRdb's copy, which holds only in-frame ones; the method was immunoSEQ multiplex PCR. V, J and clone size are those of that table, while D and trimming were read from the DNA. The table lists 400,000 or so clones, 75% to 90% of them singletons, with 0.9% to 1.2% in the top ten. This clone was recorded once. With 0 bases clipped from V and 2 bases from J, the junction kept 1 base outside the gene matches. The CDR3 consists of 15 residues. CDR1 and CDR2 (germline): SGHNT, YYREEE (reference sequence).

The clonotype comes from a young man who had recovered from COVID-19. Source material: PBMCs or T cells enriched from blood (not recorded which). The chain recombines TRBV5-4 with TRBJ2-7; TRBD1 aligns across 11 bases. The CDR3 DNA reads TGTGCCAGCAGCTTGGTGGGACAGGGGGCCTACGAGCAGTACTTC. It yields the protein CASSLVGQGAYEQYF.